This T cell receptor (beta chain) appears in the sequencing data of a study of OX40 agonist ivuxolimab in advanced cancers. This CDR3 comprises 15 residues. The J segment lost 0 bases and the V segment lost 5 bases, leaving 6 bases of the junction unmatched. The germline gives CDR1 MNHNY, CDR2 SVGAGI (reference sequence). TCRdb's copy holds only in-frame clones and misses some; the assay was immunoSEQ multiplex PCR. Of more than 45,000 clones detected, approximately 84% appear once; the ten largest clones hold around 1.1%. This TCR was recovered from an adult with an advanced solid tumor such as melanoma, head and neck, liver or kidney cancer. The rearrangement joins TRBV6-6 to TRBJ1-2, with 7 nucleotides matching TRBD1. The sequenced sample was CD4+ or CD8+ T cells sorted from blood, obtained in a trial of the OX40 agonist ivuxolimab. The CDR3 is CASSTRQGTNYGYTF. Written as DNA, the CDR3 is TGTGCCAGCAGTACCCGACAGGGCACTAACTATGGCTACACCTTC.